Shown below are 22 T cell receptor beta chains from a single sample sequenced in a study of cytomegalovirus exposure and HLA in healthy donors. The study ran its PCR with 60 Vbeta and 13 Jbeta primers. Only in-frame clones appear in the TCRdb table, and some are missing; sequencing was by immunoSEQ multiplex PCR. The data show 100,000 to 150,000 clones, with 75% to 85% seen just once and 1.5% to 2.5% held by the top ten. Sequences were obtained from PBMCs. The receptor set was obtained from a man aged 18-30 years in good health and CMV-seronegative.

This sequence joins TRBV11-2 and TRBJ1-1; D remains unclear. The germline V gene encodes CDR1 SGHAT and CDR2 FQNNGV. CDR3 length: 14 residues. With 2 bases removed from V and 7 bases from J, the gap between germline ends came to 14 bases. CDR3 in amino acids: CASSLPSGGSEAFF. In nucleotides, the CDR3 is TGTGCCAGCAGCTTACCGTCGGGCGGGAGTGAAGCTTTCTTT.

The chain couples TRBV13 to TRBJ1-1; the D is unclear. The ends were cut back, 5 bases at V and 0 bases at J, with 10 bases in the middle. Germline assignment: CDR1 PRHDT and CDR2 FYEKMQ (reference sequence). The CDR3 length is 14 residues. CDR3 DNA: TGTGCCAGCAGCCCTACCCGGGTGAACACTGAAGCTTTCTTT. This gives the protein CASSPTRVNTEAFF.

This clone has a handful of counts. CDR3 nucleotides: TGTGCCAGCAGTTACTCAAGGGGGGGGCAGAACACTGAAGCTTTCTTT. It is translated as CASSYSRGGQNTEAFF. The V and J genes are TRBV6-5 and TRBJ1-1, with D perhaps TRBD1 (6 bases). Trimming removed 0 bases from V and 1 base from J, with 12 bases in between. Germline CDR1 and CDR2: MNHEY and SVGAGI. The CDR3 is made up of 16 amino acids.

In this sample, this clone turned up a few times. The V call is TRBV7-2, the J call TRBJ2-7; D is undetermined. Trimming left V 3 bases short and J 7 bases short, with 19 bases between. The CDR3 has 15 residues. CDR1 SGHTA and CDR2 FQGNSA come from the germline V gene. The DNA for the CDR3 is TGTGCCAGCAGCTTGGGTAGAGCAACCCTCGGGGAGCAGTACTTC. It encodes CASSLGRATLGEQYF.

V is TRBV5-1 and J is TRBJ2-5, with a weak D call TRBD1 (6 bases). Germline V gene lookup returns CDR1 SGHRS and CDR2 YFSETQ. The CDR3 contains 15 residues. Trimming took off 3 bases at V and 2 bases at J, with 14 bases between the two ends. The CDR3 region is CASSWGRQEQETQYF. The CDR3 DNA sequence: TGCGCCAGCAGCTGGGGAAGACAGGAACAAGAGACCCAGTACTTC.

On this clone itself: Germline is not matched at one junction end, which may reflect a read error. J is TRBJ1-2 and V is TRBV7-9; no firm D call. Germline CDR1 and CDR2: SEHNR and FQNEAQ (reference sequence). The CDR3 contains 16 residues. CDR3 protein: CSSSLEWKGGGYGYTF. The CDR3 region has the DNA TGTTCCAGCAGCTTAGAATGGAAGGGAGGCGGCTATGGCTACACCTTC.

The chain couples TRBV15 to TRBJ2-3, with D possibly matching TRBD2 (6 bases). Germline loops: CDR1 LNHNV, CDR2 YYDKDF (reference sequence). V was shortened by 2 bases and J by 0 bases, with 9 bases between the two germline ends. CDR3 length: 15 amino acids. Here the CDR3 DNA reads TGTGCCACCAGCAGAAGTAGCGGTAGCACAGATACGCAGTATTTT. It specifies CATSRSSGSTDTQYF.

The chain links TRBV19 to TRBJ2-2; 8 bases fit TRBD2. This CDR3 region has 14 residues. Unmatched junction bases numbered 5, after V lost 5 bases and J lost 6 bases. CDR1 and CDR2 from the germline V gene are LNHDA and SQIVND (reference sequence). The CDR3: CASSLAGGSGELFF. Written as DNA, the CDR3 is TGTGCCAGTAGTTTGGCGGGAGGCTCCGGGGAGCTGTTTTTT.

As for this clone: This same CDR3 is encoded by further DNA sequences in the sample. The chain carries TRBV4-1 and TRBJ2-7; maybe TRBD2 (5 bases). With 1 base removed from V and 2 bases from J, the gap between germline ends came to 9 bases. From germline, CDR1 is MGHRA and CDR2 YSYEKL. The CDR3 covers 14 residues. The CDR3 sequence is CASSQGTGTYEQYF. CDR3 coding DNA: TGCGCCAGCAGCCAAGGGACGGGAACCTACGAGCAGTACTTC.

This clone was seen more than once but under ten times. The CDR3: CAISEPGGQNTDTQYF. DNA of the CDR3: TGTGCCATCAGTGAGCCCGGGGGTCAGAACACAGATACGCAGTATTTT. The chain joins TRBV10-3 to TRBJ2-3, with D possibly TRBD2 on 6 matching bases. Trimming left V 2 bases short and J 2 bases short, with 14 bases between. This CDR3 is 16 amino acids long. Germline lookup yields CDR1 ENHRY and CDR2 SYGVKD.

The V and J genes are TRBV27 and TRBJ2-7, with TRBD1 matching over 7 bases. CDR1 is MNHEY, CDR2 SMNVEV, per germline (reference sequence). V gave up 4 bases and J gave up 3 bases; unmatched junction bases: 3. This CDR3 contains 13 residues. CDR3 loop: CASSSRDSYEQYF. CDR3 in DNA: TGTGCCAGCAGTTCCCGGGACAGCTACGAGCAGTACTTC.

The genes are TRBV6-4 and TRBJ2-3; TRBD2 agrees at 10 bases. Germline CDR1 is MRHNA and CDR2 is SNTAGT. The CDR3 is made up of 14 amino acids. V lost 4 bases and J lost 7; bases outside the gene matches: 5. The CDR3 loop is CASSASGRANTQYF. Here the CDR3 DNA reads TGTGCCAGCAGTGCTAGCGGGAGAGCCAATACGCAGTATTTT.

This clone was found once. The V gene is TRBV5-4, the J gene TRBJ2-7, with D maybe TRBD2 (5 bases). V was cut by 7 bases and J by 0 bases, with 14 bases left in between. Per the germline V gene, CDR1 is SGHNT and CDR2 is YYREEE (reference sequence). The length of the CDR3 is 14 residues. Written as DNA, the CDR3 is TGTGCCAGCGGCCGTAGCGCGTTCTCCTACGAGCAGTACGTC. Its protein is CASGRSAFSYEQYV.

The CDR3 DNA reads as TGTGCCATCAGCCTTCGAACAGGGTCGGGAAACACCATATATTTT. Translated, it gives CAISLRTGSGNTIYF. The genes are TRBV10-3 and TRBJ1-3; tentatively, D is TRBD1 (6 bases). There are 15 residues in the CDR3. CDR1 is ENHRY, CDR2 SYGVKD, per germline. V lost 6 bases, J lost 4 bases, and 16 bases lay in between.

The rearrangement uses TRBV5-1 and TRBJ1-1; D is unresolved. The CDR3 sequence is 13 residues long. From germline, CDR1 is SGHRS and CDR2 YFSETQ. Trimming took off 4 bases at V and 0 bases at J, with 7 bases between the two ends. CDR3 DNA sequence: TGCGCCAGCAGCGCAGGTGTGAACACTGAAGCTTTCTTT. This translates into CASSAGVNTEAFF.

This clone has more than one count but fewer than ten. The chain carries TRBV18 and TRBJ1-4; 7 bases are shared with TRBD1. Trimming at V came to 5 bases and at J to 3 bases, leaving 9 bases not matched to a gene. The CDR3 is made up of 16 amino acids. Germline V gene lookup returns CDR1 KGHSH and CDR2 LQKENI. CDR3 sequence reads: CASSSGQSEANEKLFF. The CDR3, as DNA: TGTGCCAGCTCATCGGGACAGTCGGAGGCTAATGAAAAACTGTTTTTT.

The rearrangement uses TRBV9 and TRBJ2-2, with D possibly being TRBD2 (5 bases). CDR3 length: 19 residues. CDR1 SGDLS and CDR2 YYNGEE come from the germline V gene. V lost 1 base and J 6 bases, leaving 25 bases between the germline ends. The CDR3 DNA is TGTGCCAGCAGCGTAAGGGCCAGCCGACGGGTGGGGAGACCCGGGGAGCTGTTTTTT. Amino acids: CASSVRASRRVGRPGELFF.

The rearrangement joins TRBV9 to TRBJ2-5; TRBD1 might be the D (5 bases). The V end was cut by 3 bases, the J end by 4 bases, with 13 bases between. CDR1 is SGDLS, CDR2 YYNGEE, per germline. The CDR3 length is 14 residues. Here the CDR3 DNA reads TGTGCCAGCAGCGCATGGTTGGGGCCAGAGACCCAGTACTTC. Translated: CASSAWLGPETQYF.

The rearrangement joins TRBV30 to TRBJ2-7; D remains unclear. This CDR3 has 11 amino acids. The germline V gene has CDR1 GTSNPN and CDR2 SVGIG (reference sequence). V was pared by 6 bases and J by 5 bases, with 11 bases between. The CDR3 sequence is CACSLLNEQYF. CDR3 sequence (DNA): TGTGCCTGCTCTCTACTCAACGAGCAGTACTTC.

This chain links TRBV25-1 with TRBJ2-5, with TRBD1 matching 8 bases. The CDR3 is 14 amino acids. Germline V gene lookup returns CDR1 MGHDK and CDR2 SYGVNS. Trimming removed 4 bases from V and 3 bases from J; junction bases left unmatched: 4. As DNA, the CDR3 is TGTGCCAGCAGTGGACAGGGGACCAAAGAGACCCAGTACTTC. Translating it yields CASSGQGTKETQYF.

The chain is built from TRBV5-1 and TRBJ1-3; D uncertain. Germline lookup yields CDR1 SGHRS and CDR2 YFSETQ. Trimming stripped 0 bases from V and 5 bases from J, with 12 bases between. This CDR3 spans 15 amino acids. CDR3 loop: CASSLEEGKRNTIYF. DNA for the CDR3: TGCGCCAGCAGCTTGGAGGAGGGAAAGAGAAACACCATATATTTT.

This rearrangement joins TRBV5-5 to TRBJ1-5; D remains unclear. This CDR3 has 14 amino acids. Trimming removed 2 bases from V and 3 bases from J, with 9 bases in between. The germline V gene has CDR1 SGHKS and CDR2 YYEKEE (reference sequence). The CDR3, as DNA: TGTGCCAGCAGCTTTAACACCGACAATCAGCCCCAGCATTTT. Protein product: CASSFNTDNQPQHF.